Below, one TCR beta chain is given with its context. Its antigen is still unknown. Other DNA sequences from this sample encode an identical CDR3 as well. Trimming took 6 bases from V and 8 from J, leaving 13 bases between them. CDR1 and CDR2 from the germline V gene are LNHDA and SQIVND (reference sequence). The CDR3 covers 12 residues. This record comes from a study of OX40 agonist ivuxolimab in advanced cancers. Overall study: The study treated patients with ivuxolimab, an agonistic anti-OX40 (CD134) antibody. Three patients, one with hepatocellular carcinoma and two with cutaneous melanoma, achieved partial responses.

Study conclusions and caveats: The expanded peripheral T cells' antigen specificity was not determined. CD4+ and CD8+ blood T cells expanded clonally by week 6 at 0.1 to 3.0 mg/kg.

TCRdb keeps only in-frame clones here, not all; method: immunoSEQ multiplex PCR. The sample lists 45,000 to 50,000 clones, roughly 88% occurring once. This receptor was taken from an adult with an advanced solid tumor such as melanoma, head and neck, liver or kidney cancer. This chain joins TRBV19 and TRBJ1-2; a weak D match, TRBD1 (5 bases). The sample consisted of CD4+ or CD8+ T cells sorted from blood, taken in a trial of the OX40 agonist ivuxolimab. As DNA, the CDR3 is TGTGCCAGTAGCACCGGGGCGTTGGGCTACACCTTC. It codes for CASSTGALGYTF.